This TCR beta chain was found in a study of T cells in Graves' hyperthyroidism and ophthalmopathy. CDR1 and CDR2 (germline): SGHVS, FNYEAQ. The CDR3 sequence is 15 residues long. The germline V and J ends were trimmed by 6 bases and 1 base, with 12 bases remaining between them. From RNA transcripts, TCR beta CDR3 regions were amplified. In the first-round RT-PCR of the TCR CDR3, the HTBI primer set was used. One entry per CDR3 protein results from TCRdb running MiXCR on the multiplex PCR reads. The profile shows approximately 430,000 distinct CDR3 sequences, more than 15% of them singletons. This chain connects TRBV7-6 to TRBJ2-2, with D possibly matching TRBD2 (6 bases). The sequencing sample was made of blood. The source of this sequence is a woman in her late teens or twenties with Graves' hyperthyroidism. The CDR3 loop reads CASRFRLGNTGELFF. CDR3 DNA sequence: TGTGCCAGCAGGTTCAGACTAGGGAACACCGGGGAGCTGTTTTTT.